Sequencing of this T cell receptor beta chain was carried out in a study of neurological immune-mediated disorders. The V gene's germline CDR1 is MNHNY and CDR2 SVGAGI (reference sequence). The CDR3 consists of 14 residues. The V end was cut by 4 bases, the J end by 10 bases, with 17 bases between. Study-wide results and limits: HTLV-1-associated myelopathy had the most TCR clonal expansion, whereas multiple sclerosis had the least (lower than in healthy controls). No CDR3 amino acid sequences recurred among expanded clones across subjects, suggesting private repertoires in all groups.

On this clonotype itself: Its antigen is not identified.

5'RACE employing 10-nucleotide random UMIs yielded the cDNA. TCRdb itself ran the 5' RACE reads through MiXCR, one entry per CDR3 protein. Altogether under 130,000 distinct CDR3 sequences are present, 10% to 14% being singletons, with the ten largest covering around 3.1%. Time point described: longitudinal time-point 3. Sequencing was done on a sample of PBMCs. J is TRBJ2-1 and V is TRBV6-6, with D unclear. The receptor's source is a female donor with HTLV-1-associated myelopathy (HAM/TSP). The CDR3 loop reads CASSFDPNSYEQFF. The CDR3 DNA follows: TGTGCCAGCAGTTTTGACCCTAACTCCTACGAGCAGTTCTTC.